These 16 T cell receptor beta chains share one sample of origin, sequenced in a study of T cell responses to AZD1222 COVID-19 vaccine. Measured with immunoSEQ multiplex PCR; TCRdb has only the in-frame clones, and not every one. The sample carries 50,000 to 65,000 clones, around 90% recorded once. The specimen comprised peripheral blood, sampled on day 0 of AZD1222 vaccination. The receptor set was obtained from an adult in good health.

The rearrangement uses TRBV19 and TRBJ1-2, with 7 positions matching TRBD1. The V gene end was trimmed by 10 bases and the J gene end by 2 bases; junction bases not matched to a gene: 7. The CDR3 consists of 13 residues. Per the germline V gene, CDR1 is LNHDA and CDR2 is SQIVND (reference sequence). The CDR3 reads CATKATGNYGYTF. The CDR3 DNA sequence: TGTGCCACCAAAGCGACAGGGAACTATGGCTACACCTTC.

The rearrangement uses TRBV9 and TRBJ1-3; D gene unclear. CDR3 length: 13 residues. Trimming cost V 3 bases and J 7 bases, with 11 bases left between them. Per the germline V gene, CDR1 is SGDLS and CDR2 is YYNGEE. The CDR3 bases are TGTGCCAGCAGCGCCGGCTCCTGGAACACCATATATTTT. Translating it yields CASSAGSWNTIYF.

V is TRBV3-1 (or the pseudogene TRBV3-2) and J is TRBJ1-6; 9 bases align to TRBD1. This CDR3 has 16 residues. V was clipped by 0 bases and J by 9 bases; unmatched bases: 6. Germline-derived CDR1 and CDR2 are LGHDT and YNNKEL (reference sequence). The CDR3 bases are TGTGCCAGCAGCCAAGACCCCGGGACAGGGCGTTCACCCCTCCACTTT. Translating it yields CASSQDPGTGRSPLHF.

The rearrangement uses TRBV6-1 and TRBJ1-2; D is ambiguous. The germline gives CDR1 MNHNS, CDR2 SASEGT. This CDR3 contains 14 residues. Trimming removed 2 bases at V and 4 bases at J, with 11 bases between. CDR3 residues: CASSERWQSYGYTF. As DNA, the CDR3 is TGTGCCAGCAGTGAACGGTGGCAGTCCTATGGCTACACCTTC.

The chain links TRBV27 to TRBJ1-5; perhaps TRBD1 as D (6 bases). The germline V gene has CDR1 MNHEY and CDR2 SMNVEV (reference sequence). Trimming left V 5 bases short and J 2 bases short, with 19 bases between. The CDR3 length is 17 residues. In DNA, the CDR3 is TGTGCCAGCAGTAATACCGGGGGCCCAGGGGGCAATCAGCCCCAGCATTTT. Protein: CASSNTGGPGGNQPQHF.

The V and J genes are TRBV7-8 and TRBJ1-2; D remains unclear. The V gene's germline CDR1 is SGHVS and CDR2 FQNEAQ. This CDR3 has 14 residues. V shed 5 bases and J shed 4 bases, with 14 bases lying between them. CDR3 DNA sequence: TGTGCCAGCAGCCCCAGGATGGGTGTCTATGGCTACACCTTC. The encoded protein is CASSPRMGVYGYTF.

This clone was seen once. The J gene is TRBJ1-2, the V gene TRBV5-4; 7 nucleotides line up with TRBD1. Germline CDR1 SGHNT, CDR2 YYREEE (reference sequence). Trimming cost V 6 bases and J 2 bases; bases outside gene matches: 10. The CDR3 has 15 residues. The CDR3 here is CASTLRTGINYGYTF. In DNA, the CDR3 is TGTGCCAGCACCTTAAGGACAGGAATAAACTATGGCTACACCTTC.

A few counts support this clone. The same CDR3 is also encoded by other DNA sequences in this sample. The gene calls are TRBV3-1 (or the pseudogene TRBV3-2) and TRBJ1-2; TRBD1 aligns across 11 bases. Germline CDR1 and CDR2: LGHDT and YNNKEL (reference sequence). V shed 1 base, J shed 5 bases, and the junction held 3 bases outside the gene matches. This CDR3 is built from 15 residues. CDR3 nucleotide sequence: TGTGCCAGCAGCCAAGGGACAGGGGGCGCGTATGGCTACACCTTC. Translation gives CASSQGTGGAYGYTF.

The rearrangement uses TRBV30 and TRBJ1-1, with TRBD1 as a possible D gene (6 bases). V lost 4 bases and J 0 bases, leaving 9 bases between the germline ends. The CDR3 length is 13 residues. The germline gives CDR1 GTSNPN, CDR2 SVGIG (reference sequence). CDR3 sequence (DNA): TGTGCCTGGACAGGGGCCGTGAACACTGAAGCTTTCTTT. Encoded protein: CAWTGAVNTEAFF.

Comments on this clone: The junction differs from germline at one of its ends, possibly a read error. The chain employs TRBV19 and TRBJ1-4, with D possibly TRBD1 on 6 matching bases. The CDR3 contains 13 residues. Germline lookup yields CDR1 LNHDA and CDR2 SQIVND (reference sequence). CDR3 region: CASSIGGNEKLFF. CDR3 in DNA: TGTGCCAGTAGCATAGGGGGGAATGAAAAACTGTTTTTT.

V is TRBV5-1 and J is TRBJ1-2; 8 bases align to TRBD1. The CDR3 covers 14 residues. CDR1 and CDR2 (germline): SGHRS, YFSETQ. V lost 4 bases and J lost 5; bases outside the gene matches: 7. The CDR3 nucleotides are TGCGCCAGCAGCATCCAGGGGGCGGAGTATGGCTACACCTTC. Translation: CASSIQGAEYGYTF.

V gene TRBV5-1 combines with J gene TRBJ1-6; weak D call: TRBD1 (5 bases). Trimming took off 0 bases at V and 7 bases at J, with 14 bases between the two ends. The CDR3 is made up of 16 amino acids. CDR1 is SGHRS, CDR2 YFSETQ, per germline. CDR3 amino acids: CASSLDARGYNSPLHF. The CDR3 coding sequence is TGCGCCAGCAGCTTGGACGCAAGGGGTTACAATTCACCCCTCCACTTT.

The chain couples TRBV18 to TRBJ1-5; D is unclear. Trimming cost V 3 bases and J 4 bases, with 10 bases left between them. The CDR3 spans 14 residues. Germline assignment: CDR1 KGHSH and CDR2 LQKENI. CDR3 nucleotides: TGTGCCAGCTCACCGCGGCAGCAGAATCAGCCCCAGCATTTT. Its translation is CASSPRQQNQPQHF.

The genes are TRBV7-8 and TRBJ1-5, with TRBD1 matching over 8 bases. There are 17 residues in the CDR3. The trim removed 0 bases at V and 6 bases at J, leaving 10 bases unmatched. Per the germline V gene, CDR1 is SGHVS and CDR2 is FQNEAQ. Here the CDR3 DNA reads TGTGCCAGCAGCTTAGCTAGCCGGACAGGGCATCCTCAGCCCCAGCATTTT. Its protein product is CASSLASRTGHPQPQHF. The full variable domain, with the rest looked up from reference TRBV7-8 and TRBJ1-5, is GAGVSQSPRYKVAKRGQDVALRCDPISGHVSLFWYQQALGQGPEFLTYFQNEAQLDKSGLPSDRFFAERPEGSVSTLKIQRTQQEDSAVYLCASSLASRTGHPQPQHFGDGTRLSIL.

The chain recombines TRBV29-1 with TRBJ1-3; 7 positions agree with TRBD1. CDR3 length equals 13 residues. V lost 7 bases to trimming and J lost 1 base; unmatched junction nucleotides: 4. Germline lookup yields CDR1 SQVTM and CDR2 ANQGSEA. CDR3 sequence: CSGAQGSGNTIYF. CDR3 bases: TGCAGCGGTGCACAGGGGTCTGGAAACACCATATATTTT.

The chain carries TRBV7-2 and TRBJ2-1; tentative D call: TRBD2 (5 bases). Trimming left V 10 bases short and J 6 bases short, with 25 bases between. The CDR3 spans 16 residues. Germline lookup yields CDR1 SGHTA and CDR2 FQGNSA. The CDR3 region is CATSPRVTRLVNEQFF. Written as DNA, the CDR3 is TGTGCCACCAGTCCCCGGGTCACTAGATTAGTCAATGAGCAGTTCTTC.